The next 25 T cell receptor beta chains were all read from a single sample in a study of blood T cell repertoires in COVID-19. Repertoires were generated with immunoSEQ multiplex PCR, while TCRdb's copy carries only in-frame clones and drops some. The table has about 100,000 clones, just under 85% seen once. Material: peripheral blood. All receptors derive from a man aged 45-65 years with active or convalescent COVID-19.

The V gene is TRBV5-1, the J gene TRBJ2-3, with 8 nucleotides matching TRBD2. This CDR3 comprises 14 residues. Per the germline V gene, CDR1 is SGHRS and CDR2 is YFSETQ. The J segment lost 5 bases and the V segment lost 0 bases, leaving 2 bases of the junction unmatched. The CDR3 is CASSLGREGDTQYF. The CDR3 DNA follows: TGCGCCAGCAGCTTGGGTCGGGAGGGAGATACGCAGTATTTT.

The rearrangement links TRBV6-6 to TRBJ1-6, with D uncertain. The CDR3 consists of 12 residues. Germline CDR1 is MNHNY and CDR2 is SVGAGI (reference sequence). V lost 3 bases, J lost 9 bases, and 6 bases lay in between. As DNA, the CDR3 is TGTGCCAGCAGTTATATTTTTTCACCCCTCCACTTT. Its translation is CASSYIFSPLHF.

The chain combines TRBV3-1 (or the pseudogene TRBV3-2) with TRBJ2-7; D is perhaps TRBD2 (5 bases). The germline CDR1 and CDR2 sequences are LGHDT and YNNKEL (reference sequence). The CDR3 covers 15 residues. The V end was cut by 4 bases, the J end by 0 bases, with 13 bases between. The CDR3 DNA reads TGTGCCAGCAGCCGACCCTCCGGACTCTCCTACGAGCAGTACTTC. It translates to CASSRPSGLSYEQYF.

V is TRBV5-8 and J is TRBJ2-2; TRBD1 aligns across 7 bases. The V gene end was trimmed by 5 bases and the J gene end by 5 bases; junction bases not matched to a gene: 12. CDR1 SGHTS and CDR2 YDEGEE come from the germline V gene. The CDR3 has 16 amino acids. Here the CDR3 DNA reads TGTGCCAGCAGTTCTCAGGGGGTGTTCGTTACCGGGGAGCTGTTTTTT. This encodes CASSSQGVFVTGELFF.

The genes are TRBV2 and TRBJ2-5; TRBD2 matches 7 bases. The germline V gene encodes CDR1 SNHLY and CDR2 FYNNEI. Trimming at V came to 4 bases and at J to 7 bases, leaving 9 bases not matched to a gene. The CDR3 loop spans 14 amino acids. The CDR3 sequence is CASSASAGAGTQYF. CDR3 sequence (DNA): TGTGCCAGCAGTGCGTCCGCGGGAGCGGGGACCCAGTACTTC.

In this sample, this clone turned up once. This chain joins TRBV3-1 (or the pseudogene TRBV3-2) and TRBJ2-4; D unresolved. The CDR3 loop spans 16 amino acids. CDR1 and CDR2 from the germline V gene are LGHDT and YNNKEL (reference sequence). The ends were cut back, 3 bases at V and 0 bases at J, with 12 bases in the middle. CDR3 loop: CASSHRVAVAKNIQYF. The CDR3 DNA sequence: TGTGCCAGCAGCCATCGGGTAGCAGTAGCCAAAAACATTCAGTACTTC.

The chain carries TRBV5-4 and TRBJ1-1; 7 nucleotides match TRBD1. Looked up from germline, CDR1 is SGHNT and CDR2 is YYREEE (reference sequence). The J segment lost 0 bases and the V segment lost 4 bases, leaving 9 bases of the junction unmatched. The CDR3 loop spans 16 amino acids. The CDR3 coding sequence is TGTGCCAGCAGCACCGGGACAGCCGACATGAACACTGAAGCTTTCTTT. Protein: CASSTGTADMNTEAFF.

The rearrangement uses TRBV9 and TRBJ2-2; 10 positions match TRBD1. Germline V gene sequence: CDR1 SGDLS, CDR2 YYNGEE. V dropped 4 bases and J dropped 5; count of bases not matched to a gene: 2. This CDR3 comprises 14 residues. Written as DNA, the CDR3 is TGTGCCAGCAGCAGGACAGGGGGAACCGGGGAGCTGTTTTTT. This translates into CASSRTGGTGELFF.

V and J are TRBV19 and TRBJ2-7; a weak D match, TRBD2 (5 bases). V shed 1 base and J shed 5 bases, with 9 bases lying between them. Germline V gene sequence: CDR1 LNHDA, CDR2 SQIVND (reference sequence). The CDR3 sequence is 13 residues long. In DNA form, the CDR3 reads TGTGCCAGTAGTATAGGGACTCGGGACGAGCAGTACTTC. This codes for CASSIGTRDEQYF.

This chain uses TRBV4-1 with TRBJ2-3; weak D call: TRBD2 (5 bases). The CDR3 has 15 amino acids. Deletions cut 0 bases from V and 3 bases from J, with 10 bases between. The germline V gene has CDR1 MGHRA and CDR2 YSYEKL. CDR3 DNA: TGCGCCAGCAGCCAAGATGAGGGCATAACAGATACGCAGTATTTT. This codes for CASSQDEGITDTQYF.

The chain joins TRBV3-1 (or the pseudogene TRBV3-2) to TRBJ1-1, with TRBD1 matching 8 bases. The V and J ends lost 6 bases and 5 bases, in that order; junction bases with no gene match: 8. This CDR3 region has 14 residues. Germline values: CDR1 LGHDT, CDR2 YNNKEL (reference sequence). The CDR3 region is CASSPDRVRTEAFF. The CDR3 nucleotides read TGTGCCAGCAGTCCGGACAGGGTTCGGACTGAAGCTTTCTTT.

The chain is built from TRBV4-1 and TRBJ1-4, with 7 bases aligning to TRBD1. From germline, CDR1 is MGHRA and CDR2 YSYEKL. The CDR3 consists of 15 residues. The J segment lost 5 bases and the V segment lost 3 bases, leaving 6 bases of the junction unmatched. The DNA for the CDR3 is TGCGCCAGCAGCCAGGTGGGACAGCAAAATGAAAAACTGTTTTTT. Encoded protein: CASSQVGQQNEKLFF.

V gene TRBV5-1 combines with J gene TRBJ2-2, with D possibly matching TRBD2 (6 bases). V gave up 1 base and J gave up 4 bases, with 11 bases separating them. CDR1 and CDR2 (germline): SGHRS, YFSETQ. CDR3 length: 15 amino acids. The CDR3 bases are TGCGCCAGCAGCTTGCGACTAGTGGGCACCGGGGAGCTGTTTTTT. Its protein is CASSLRLVGTGELFF.

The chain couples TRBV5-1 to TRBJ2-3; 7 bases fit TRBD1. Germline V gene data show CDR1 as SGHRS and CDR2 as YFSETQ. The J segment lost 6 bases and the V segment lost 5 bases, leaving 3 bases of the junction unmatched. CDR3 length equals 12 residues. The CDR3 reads CASRTGMDTQYF. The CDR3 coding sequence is TGCGCCAGCAGGACAGGGATGGATACGCAGTATTTT.

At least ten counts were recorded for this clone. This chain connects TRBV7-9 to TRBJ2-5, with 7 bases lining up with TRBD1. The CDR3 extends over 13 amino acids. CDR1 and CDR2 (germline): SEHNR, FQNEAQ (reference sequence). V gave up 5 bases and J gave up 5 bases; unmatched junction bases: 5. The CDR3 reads CASSADRVETQYF. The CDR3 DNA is TGTGCCAGCAGCGCCGACAGGGTTGAGACCCAGTACTTC. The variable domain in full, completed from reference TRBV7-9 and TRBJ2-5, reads DTGVSQNPRHKITKRGQNVTFRCDPISEHNRLYWYRQTLGQGPEFLTYFQNEAQLEKSRLLSDRFSAERPKGSFSTLEIQRTEQGDSAMYLCASSADRVETQYFGPGTRLLVL.

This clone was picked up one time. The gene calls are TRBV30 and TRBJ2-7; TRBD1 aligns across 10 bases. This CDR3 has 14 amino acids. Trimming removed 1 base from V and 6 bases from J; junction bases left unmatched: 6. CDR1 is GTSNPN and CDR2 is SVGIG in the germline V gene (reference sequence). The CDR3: CAWSGGQGRAEQYF. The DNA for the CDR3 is TGTGCCTGGAGTGGGGGACAGGGGAGGGCCGAGCAGTACTTC. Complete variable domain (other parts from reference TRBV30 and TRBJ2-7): SQTIHQWPATLVQPVGSPLSLECTVEGTSNPNLYWYRQAAGRGLQLLFYSVGIGQISSEVPQNLSASRPQDRQFILSSKKLLLSDSGFYLCAWSGGQGRAEQYFGPGTRLTVT.

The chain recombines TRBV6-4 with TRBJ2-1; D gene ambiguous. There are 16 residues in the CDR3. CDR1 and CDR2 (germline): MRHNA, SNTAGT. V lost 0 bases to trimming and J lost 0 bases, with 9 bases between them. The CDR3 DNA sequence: TGTGCCAGCAGTGACTCGTTTGCGAGCTCCTACAATGAGCAGTTCTTC. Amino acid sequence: CASSDSFASSYNEQFF.

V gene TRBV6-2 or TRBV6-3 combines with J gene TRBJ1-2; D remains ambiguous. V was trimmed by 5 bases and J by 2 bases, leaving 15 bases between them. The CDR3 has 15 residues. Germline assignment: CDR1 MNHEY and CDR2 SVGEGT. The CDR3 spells CASSNTMTGNYGYTF. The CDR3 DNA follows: TGTGCCAGCAGTAACACGATGACGGGAAACTATGGCTACACCTTC.

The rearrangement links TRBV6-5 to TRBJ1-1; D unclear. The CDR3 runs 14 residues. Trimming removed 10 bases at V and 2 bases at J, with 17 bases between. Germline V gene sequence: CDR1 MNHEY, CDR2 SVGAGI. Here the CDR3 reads CATLPGSANTEAFF. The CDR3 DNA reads TGTGCCACCCTGCCGGGGTCAGCCAACACTGAAGCTTTCTTT.

The CDR3 region is CASNQAQETQYF. CDR3 in DNA: TGTGCCAGCAATCAGGCACAAGAGACCCAGTACTTC. The chain links TRBV28 to TRBJ2-5; D uncertain. The germline V gene encodes CDR1 MDHEN and CDR2 SYDVKM. The CDR3 consists of 12 residues. V was pared by 7 bases and J by 2 bases, with 8 bases between.

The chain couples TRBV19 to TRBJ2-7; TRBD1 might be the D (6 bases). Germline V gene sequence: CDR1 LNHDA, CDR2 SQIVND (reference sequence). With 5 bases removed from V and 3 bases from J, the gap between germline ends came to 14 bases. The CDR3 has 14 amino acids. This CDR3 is CASSLQGWVYEQYF. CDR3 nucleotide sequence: TGTGCCAGTAGTTTACAGGGTTGGGTCTACGAGCAGTACTTC.

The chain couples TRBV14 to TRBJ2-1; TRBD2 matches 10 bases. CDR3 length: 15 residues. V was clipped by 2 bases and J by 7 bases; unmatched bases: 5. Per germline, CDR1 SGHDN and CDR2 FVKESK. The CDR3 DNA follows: TGTGCCAGCAGCCAACCGGGACTAGCGTTAAATGAGCAGTTCTTC. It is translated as CASSQPGLALNEQFF.

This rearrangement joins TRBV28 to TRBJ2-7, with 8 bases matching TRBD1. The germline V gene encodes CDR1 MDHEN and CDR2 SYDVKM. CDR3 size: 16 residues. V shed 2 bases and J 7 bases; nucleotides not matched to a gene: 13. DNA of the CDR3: TGTGCCAGCAGTTTAAGAGGGACAGGACCTACCTTTGAGCAGTACTTC. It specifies CASSLRGTGPTFEQYF.

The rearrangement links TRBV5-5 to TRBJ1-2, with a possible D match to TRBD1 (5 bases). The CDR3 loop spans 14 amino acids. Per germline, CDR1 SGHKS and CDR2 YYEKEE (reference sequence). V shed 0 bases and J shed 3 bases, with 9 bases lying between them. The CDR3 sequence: CASSLAGGDYGYTF. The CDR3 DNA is TGTGCCAGCAGCTTGGCCGGGGGGGACTATGGCTACACCTTC.

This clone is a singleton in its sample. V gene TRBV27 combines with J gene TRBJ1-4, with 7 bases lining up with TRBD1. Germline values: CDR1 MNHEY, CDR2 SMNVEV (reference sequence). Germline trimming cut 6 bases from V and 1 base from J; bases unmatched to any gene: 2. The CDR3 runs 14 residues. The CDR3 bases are TGTGCCAGCAGGCACAGGGGAACTAATGAAAAACTGTTTTTT. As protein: CASRHRGTNEKLFF.